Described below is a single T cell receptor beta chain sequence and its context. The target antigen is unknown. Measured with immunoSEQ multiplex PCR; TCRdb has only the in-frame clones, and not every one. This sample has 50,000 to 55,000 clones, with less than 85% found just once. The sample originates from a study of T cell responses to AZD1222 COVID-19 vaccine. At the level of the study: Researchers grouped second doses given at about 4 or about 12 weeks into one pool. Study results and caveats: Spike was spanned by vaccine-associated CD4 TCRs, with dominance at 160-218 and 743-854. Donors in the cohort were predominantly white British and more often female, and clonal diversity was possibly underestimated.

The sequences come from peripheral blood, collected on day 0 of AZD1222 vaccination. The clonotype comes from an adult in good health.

DNA for the CDR3: TGCAGCGTTGAAGGTGGCAGCTCCTACAATGAGCAGTTCTTC. Translated, it gives CSVEGGSSYNEQFF. J is TRBJ2-1 and V is TRBV29-1, with D unclear. Trimming cost V 1 base and J 0 bases, with 7 bases left between them. From germline, CDR1 is SQVTM and CDR2 ANQGSEA. There are 14 residues in the CDR3.